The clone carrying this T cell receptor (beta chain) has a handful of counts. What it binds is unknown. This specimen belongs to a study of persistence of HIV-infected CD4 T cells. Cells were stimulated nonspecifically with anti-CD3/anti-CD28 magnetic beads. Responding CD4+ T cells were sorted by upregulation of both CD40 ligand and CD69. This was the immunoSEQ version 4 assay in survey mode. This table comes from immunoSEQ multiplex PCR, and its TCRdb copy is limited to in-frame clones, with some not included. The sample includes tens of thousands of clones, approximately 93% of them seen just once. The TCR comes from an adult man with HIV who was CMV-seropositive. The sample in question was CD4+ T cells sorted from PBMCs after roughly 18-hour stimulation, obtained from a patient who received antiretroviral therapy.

In nucleotides, the CDR3 is TGCAGCGCCGGATGGGGGTACGCAGATACGCAGTATTTT. Its protein product is CSAGWGYADTQYF. This chain joins TRBV29-1 and TRBJ2-3; D tentatively fits TRBD1 or TRBD2 (5 bases each). The ends were cut back, 7 bases at V and 4 bases at J, with 15 bases in the middle. Germline CDR1 reads SQVTM; CDR2 reads ANQGSEA. CDR3 length: 13 residues.